The rows below give T cell receptor beta chains drawn from one sample of a study of human T cells and chemical hapten exposure. Via MiXCR, TCRdb re-called the RACE reads, giving one row per CDR3 protein. There are 74,000 or so distinct CDR3 sequences in the sample; over 9.5% occur only once, and roughly 4% lies in the top ten. The sequencing used whole blood, collected in connection with sensitization to the hapten diphenylcyclopropenone (DPC). These receptors all stem from a woman aged 60-75 years with alopecia areata. Some clones in this sample may be carry-over from other donors' samples. CDR3s include the opening cysteine and the closing phenylalanine or tryptophan. The order of the fields is V gene, J gene, CDR3 protein.

TRBV9	TRBJ2-2	CASSARTSPGELFF
TRBV20-1	TRBJ1-2	CSARGGTVLYGYTF
TRBV3-1	TRBJ2-1	CASSRTSGGLYNEQFF
TRBV2	TRBJ1-1	CASRGGPEAFF
TRBV2	TRBJ1-2	CASSAQPNYGYTF
TRBV12-5	TRBJ2-7	CASGSWGPYEQYF
TRBV19	TRBJ1-5	CASSRTGSLPNQPQHF
TRBV7-7	TRBJ1-5	CASSPGTLEGYNQPQHF
TRBV3-1	TRBJ2-5	CASSLSLIRGETQYF
TRBV13	TRBJ2-1	CASRTGTGINEQFF
TRBV2	TRBJ2-4	CASSATDENIQYF
TRBV30	TRBJ1-6	CAWSVRSPSPLHF
TRBV5-1	TRBJ2-3	CASSLAPTVSTDTQYF
TRBV11-2	TRBJ1-1	CASSLYAVNTEAFF
TRBV5-1	TRBJ2-5	CASSLGAGYQETQYF
TRBV20-1	TRBJ1-6	CSASDGHRVASPLHF